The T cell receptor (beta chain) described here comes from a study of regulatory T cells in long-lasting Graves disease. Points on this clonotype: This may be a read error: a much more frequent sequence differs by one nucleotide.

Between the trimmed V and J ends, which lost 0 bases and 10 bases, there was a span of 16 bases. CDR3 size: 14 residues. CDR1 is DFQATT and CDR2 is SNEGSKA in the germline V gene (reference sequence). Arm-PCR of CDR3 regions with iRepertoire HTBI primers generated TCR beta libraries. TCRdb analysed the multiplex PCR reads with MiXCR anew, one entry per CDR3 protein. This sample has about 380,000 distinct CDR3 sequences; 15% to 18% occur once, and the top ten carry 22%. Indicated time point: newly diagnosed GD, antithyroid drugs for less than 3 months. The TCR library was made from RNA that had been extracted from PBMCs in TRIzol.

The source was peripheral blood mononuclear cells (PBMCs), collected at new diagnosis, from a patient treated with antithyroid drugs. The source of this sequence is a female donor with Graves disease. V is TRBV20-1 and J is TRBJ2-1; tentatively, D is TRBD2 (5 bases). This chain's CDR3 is CSARDPGRKYEQFF. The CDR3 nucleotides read TGCAGTGCTAGAGATCCGGGGAGAAAGTACGAGCAGTTCTTC.